The 3 T cell receptor beta chains below all came from one sample that was sequenced in a study of cytomegalovirus exposure and HLA in healthy donors. Method: immunoSEQ multiplex PCR; TCRdb's copy keeps in-frame clones and lacks some. Here the sample spans around 99,000 clones, about nine tenths being singletons. Sequenced input: PBMCs. These receptor sequences come from a woman younger than 30 in good health and CMV-seronegative.

In this sample, this clone turned up a few times. The rearrangement uses TRBV5-6 and TRBJ1-2, with D maybe TRBD1 (6 bases). V lost 2 bases to trimming and J lost 2 bases, with 19 bases between them. Germline V gene data show CDR1 as SGHDT and CDR2 as YYEEEE. The CDR3 has 17 amino acids. CDR3 residues: CASSFLRDTSLNYGYTF. DNA for the CDR3: TGTGCCAGCAGCTTTCTCCGGGACACCTCCCTGAACTATGGCTACACCTTC.

The chain links TRBV6-5 to TRBJ2-7; 8 nucleotides align to TRBD1. Trimming at V came to 5 bases and at J to 0 bases, leaving 3 bases not matched to a gene. The germline V gene has CDR1 MNHEY and CDR2 SVGAGI. This CDR3 comprises 14 residues. CDR3 protein: CASSAQGGSYEQYF. CDR3 nucleotides: TGTGCCAGCAGTGCACAGGGGGGCTCCTACGAGCAGTACTTC.

As regards this clone: The same CDR3 also results from other DNA sequences found in this sample. This chain connects TRBV9 to TRBJ2-7; D perhaps matches TRBD1 (6 bases). Trimming pared 2 bases from V and 2 bases from J, leaving 14 bases between. The CDR3 consists of 15 residues. Looked up from germline, CDR1 is SGDLS and CDR2 is YYNGEE. In DNA form, the CDR3 reads TGTGCCAGCAGCGTGGCGTCAGGGGCGACCTACGAGCAGTACTTC. Protein sequence: CASSVASGATYEQYF.